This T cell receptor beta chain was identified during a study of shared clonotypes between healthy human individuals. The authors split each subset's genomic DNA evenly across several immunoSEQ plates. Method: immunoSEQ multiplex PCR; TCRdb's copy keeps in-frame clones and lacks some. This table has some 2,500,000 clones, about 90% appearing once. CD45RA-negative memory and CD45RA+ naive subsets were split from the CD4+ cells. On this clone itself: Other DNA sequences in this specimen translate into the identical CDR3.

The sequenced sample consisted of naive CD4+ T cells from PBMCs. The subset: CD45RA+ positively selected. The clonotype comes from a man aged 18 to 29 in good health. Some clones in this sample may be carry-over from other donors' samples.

CDR3 loop: CASSRTSGSYEQYF. The CDR3 bases are TGTGCCAGCAGCCGGACTAGCGGGAGCTACGAGCAGTACTTC. The gene calls are TRBV7-2 and TRBJ2-7, with 13 nucleotides matching TRBD2. With 5 bases clipped from V and 3 bases from J, the junction kept 1 base outside the gene matches. Germline lookup yields CDR1 SGHTA and CDR2 FQGNSA. CDR3 length: 14 residues.